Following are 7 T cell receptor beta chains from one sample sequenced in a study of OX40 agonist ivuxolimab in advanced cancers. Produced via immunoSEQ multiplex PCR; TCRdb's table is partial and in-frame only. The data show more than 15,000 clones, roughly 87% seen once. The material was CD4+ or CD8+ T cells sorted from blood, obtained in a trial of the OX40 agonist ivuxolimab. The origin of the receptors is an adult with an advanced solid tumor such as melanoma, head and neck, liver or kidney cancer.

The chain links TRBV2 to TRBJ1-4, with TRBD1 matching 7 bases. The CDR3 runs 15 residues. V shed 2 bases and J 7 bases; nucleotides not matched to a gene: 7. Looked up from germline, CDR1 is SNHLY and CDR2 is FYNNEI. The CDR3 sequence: CASSEYRGKSEKLFF. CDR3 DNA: TGTGCCAGCAGTGAATACAGGGGAAAGAGTGAAAAACTGTTTTTT.

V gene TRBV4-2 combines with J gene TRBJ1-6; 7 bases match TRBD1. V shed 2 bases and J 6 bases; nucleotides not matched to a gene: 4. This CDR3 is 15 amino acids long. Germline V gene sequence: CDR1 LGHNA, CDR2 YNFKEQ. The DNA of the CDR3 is TGTGCCAGCAGCCAACCAGGACAGGTTAATTCACCCCTCCACTTT. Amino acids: CASSQPGQVNSPLHF.

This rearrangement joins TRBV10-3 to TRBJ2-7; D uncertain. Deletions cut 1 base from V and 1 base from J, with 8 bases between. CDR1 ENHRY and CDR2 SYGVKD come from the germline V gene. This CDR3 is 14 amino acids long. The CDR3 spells CAISEFGRSYEQYF. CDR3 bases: TGTGCCATCAGTGAGTTTGGCAGGTCCTACGAGCAGTACTTC.

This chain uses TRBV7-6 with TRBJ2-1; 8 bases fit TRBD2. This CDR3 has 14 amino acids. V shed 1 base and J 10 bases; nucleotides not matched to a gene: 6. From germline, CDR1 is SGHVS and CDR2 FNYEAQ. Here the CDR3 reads CASSLGAGGQEQFF. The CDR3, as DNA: TGTGCCAGCAGCTTAGGTGCGGGGGGCCAAGAGCAGTTCTTC.

In DNA, the CDR3 is TGTGCCAGCAGTTTACGTGACAGTTGGGATGGCTACACCTTC. Its protein product is CASSLRDSWDGYTF. The V call is TRBV28, the J call TRBJ1-2; maybe TRBD1 (5 bases). Germline CDR1 reads MDHEN; CDR2 reads SYDVKM. Trimming took 2 bases from V and 6 from J, leaving 13 bases between them. The length of the CDR3 is 14 residues.

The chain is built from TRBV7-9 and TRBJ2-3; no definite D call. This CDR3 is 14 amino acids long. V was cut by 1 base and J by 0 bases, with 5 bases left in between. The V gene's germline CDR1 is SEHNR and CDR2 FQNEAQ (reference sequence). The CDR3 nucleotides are TGTGCCAGCAGCTTAGACGGAAGCACAGATACGCAGTATTTT. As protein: CASSLDGSTDTQYF.

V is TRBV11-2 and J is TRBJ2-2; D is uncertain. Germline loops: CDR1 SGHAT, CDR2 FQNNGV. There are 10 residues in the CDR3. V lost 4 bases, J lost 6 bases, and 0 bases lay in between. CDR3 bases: TGTGCCAGCAGCTCCGGGGAGCTGTTTTTT. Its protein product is CASSSGELFF. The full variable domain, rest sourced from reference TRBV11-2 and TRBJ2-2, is EAGVAQSPRYKIIEKRQSVAFWCNPISGHATLYWYQQILGQGPKLLIQFQNNGVVDDSQLPKDRFSAERLKGVDSTLKIQPAKLEDSAVYLCASSSGELFFGEGSRLTVL.